Listed here are 20 T cell receptor beta chains from one sample, sequenced in a study of shared clonotypes between healthy human individuals. TCRdb keeps only in-frame clones here, not all; method: immunoSEQ multiplex PCR. The data show about 1.5 million clones, about 98% seen once. The specimen sequenced was naive CD4+ T cells sorted from blood. The sample's subset: CD45RA+ positively selected. Receptors were obtained from a man younger than 45 in good health.

This rearrangement joins TRBV9 to TRBJ2-5; D is possibly TRBD1 (6 bases). The CDR3 totals 17 residues. The germline gives CDR1 SGDLS, CDR2 YYNGEE. Trimming removed 4 bases from V and 2 bases from J, with 21 bases in between. The CDR3 sequence: CASSPFKARQEQETQYF. For the CDR3, the DNA is TGTGCCAGCAGCCCATTTAAAGCACGACAGGAACAAGAGACCCAGTACTTC.

This chain joins TRBV9 and TRBJ2-3; the match to TRBD2 covers 12 bases. V gave up 4 bases and J gave up 4 bases; unmatched junction bases: 4. This CDR3 is built from 15 residues. Per the germline V gene, CDR1 is SGDLS and CDR2 is YYNGEE. The CDR3 region has the DNA TGTGCCAGCAGCCCACTAGCGGGAGGAGCAGATACGCAGTATTTT. This translates into CASSPLAGGADTQYF.

This chain links TRBV30 with TRBJ2-1; 15 bases align to TRBD2. CDR1 and CDR2 (germline): GTSNPN, SVGIG (reference sequence). CDR3 size: 16 residues. The J segment lost 9 bases and the V segment lost 2 bases, leaving 8 bases of the junction unmatched. CDR3 bases: TGTGCCTGGAGTAAAGGACTAGCGGGAGGGCCGGGTGAGCAGTTCTTC. Translating it yields CAWSKGLAGGPGEQFF.

About this clone itself: At one of its ends the junction is not consistent with the germline gene, which may arise from a read error. The rearrangement joins TRBV4-1 to TRBJ2-5, with D possibly called TRBD1 or TRBD2 (5 bases each). Germline loops: CDR1 MGHRA, CDR2 YSYEKL. The CDR3 extends over 13 amino acids. Written as DNA, the CDR3 is TGCGCCAGCAGCCAAGTTGGCGAGGGGCCCTCAAACTTC. Amino acid sequence: CASSQVGEGPSNF.

The V and J genes are TRBV28 and TRBJ1-5; D perhaps matches TRBD1 (5 bases). Germline CDR1 and CDR2: MDHEN and SYDVKM. This CDR3 region has 15 residues. With 2 bases removed from V and 0 bases from J, the gap between germline ends came to 8 bases. This chain's CDR3 is CASSLVGGSNQPQHF. The CDR3 DNA reads TGTGCCAGCAGTTTAGTGGGGGGTAGCAATCAGCCCCAGCATTTT.

The rearrangement links TRBV20-1 to TRBJ2-1, with no clear D. Trimming stripped 3 bases from V and 7 bases from J, with 7 bases between. Looked up from germline, CDR1 is DFQATT and CDR2 is SNEGSKA (reference sequence). The CDR3 extends over 11 amino acids. CDR3 in amino acids: CSASYRNEQFF. The CDR3 DNA reads as TGCAGTGCTAGTTACAGAAATGAGCAGTTCTTC.

This chain links TRBV9 with TRBJ2-1; 8 bases fit TRBD2. The trim removed 4 bases at V and 10 bases at J, leaving 19 bases unmatched. The CDR3 is 17 amino acids. Looked up from germline, CDR1 is SGDLS and CDR2 is YYNGEE. Written as DNA, the CDR3 is TGTGCCAGCAGCTTCCATGACGGGAGGGCCTTAGTGGAGGAGCAGTTCTTC. Translating it yields CASSFHDGRALVEEQFF.

V usage is TRBV5-1 and J usage is TRBJ2-5; 7 positions agree with TRBD2. V lost 4 bases, J lost 5 bases, and 11 bases stayed unmatched. CDR3 length: 15 amino acids. Germline V CDR1 and CDR2: SGHRS, YFSETQ. The CDR3 spells CASSPGTIPRETQYF. The CDR3, as DNA: TGCGCCAGCAGCCCAGGGACTATCCCGCGGGAGACCCAGTACTTC.

This clone has just one count. V gene TRBV6-1 combines with J gene TRBJ2-2, with 10 bases that match TRBD2. The length of the CDR3 is 14 residues. In germline, CDR1 is MNHNS, CDR2 SASEGT. V was clipped by 6 bases and J by 5 bases; unmatched bases: 3. The CDR3: CASSLTSGTGELFF. The CDR3 nucleotides are TGTGCCAGCAGCCTGACTAGCGGGACCGGGGAGCTGTTTTTT.

The chain couples TRBV2 to TRBJ1-5, with D unclear. Germline V gene lookup returns CDR1 SNHLY and CDR2 FYNNEI. CDR3 length equals 11 residues. Trimming removed 7 bases from V and 7 bases from J, with 8 bases in between. The CDR3: CASKGDQPQHF. CDR3 DNA: TGTGCCAGCAAGGGAGACCAGCCCCAGCATTTT. Together with reference TRBV2 and TRBJ1-5, the CDR3 gives the full variable domain: EPEVTQTPSHQVTQMGQEVILRCVPISNHLYFYWYRQILGQKVEFLVSFYNNEISEKSEIFDDQFSVERPDGSNFTLKIRSTKLEDSAMYFCASKGDQPQHFGDGTRLSIL.

The chain has TRBV5-4 and TRBJ2-5; 13 positions agree with TRBD2. This CDR3 is built from 17 residues. Losses at the gene ends were 3 bases for V and 4 bases for J; bases not matched to a gene: 9. Germline loops: CDR1 SGHNT, CDR2 YYREEE (reference sequence). The DNA for the CDR3 is TGTGCCAGCAGCTCATTCGGACTAGCGGGAGCAGGAGAGACCCAGTACTTC. Translated, it gives CASSSFGLAGAGETQYF. Together with reference TRBV5-4 and TRBJ2-5, the CDR3 gives the full variable domain: ETGVTQSPTHLIKTRGQQVTLRCSSQSGHNTVSWYQQALGQGPQFIFQYYREEENGRGNFPPRFSGLQFPNYSSELNVNALELDDSALYLCASSSFGLAGAGETQYFGPGTRLLVL.

This clone was seen a single time. The chain combines TRBV29-1 with TRBJ1-1; 7 nucleotides align to TRBD1. Germline CDR1 SQVTM, CDR2 ANQGSEA. Germline trimming cut 8 bases from V and 4 bases from J; bases unmatched to any gene: 7. The CDR3 has 12 amino acids. CDR3 nucleotides: TGCAGCATAGTACAGGGGATCACTGAAGCTTTCTTT. Amino acid sequence: CSIVQGITEAFF.

This chain uses TRBV28 with TRBJ2-6; a possible D gene is TRBD1 (6 bases). This CDR3 region has 17 residues. V was pared by 8 bases and J by 0 bases, with 17 bases between. Germline V gives CDR1 MDHEN, CDR2 SYDVKM. The CDR3 here is CASSPPGHPSGANVLTF. Here the CDR3 DNA reads TGTGCCAGCTCTCCCCCGGGACACCCCTCTGGGGCCAACGTCCTGACTTTC.

The chain's CDR3 is CASSLGASGRALETQYF. The DNA of the CDR3 is TGCGCCAGCAGCTTGGGAGCTAGCGGGAGGGCCTTGGAGACCCAGTACTTC. V usage is TRBV5-1 and J usage is TRBJ2-5, with 12 bases matching TRBD2. The ends lost 0 bases at V and 5 bases at J; junction bases unmatched: 8. From germline, CDR1 is SGHRS and CDR2 YFSETQ. This CDR3 contains 17 residues.

The chain recombines TRBV7-8 with TRBJ1-1, with D tentatively TRBD1 (5 bases). CDR3 size: 14 residues. Germline values: CDR1 SGHVS, CDR2 FQNEAQ. V lost 1 base to trimming and J lost 3 bases, with 9 bases between them. CDR3 sequence (DNA): TGTGCCAGCAGCTTAGATGGAGGGGACACTGAAGCTTTCTTT. Protein: CASSLDGGDTEAFF.

The J gene is TRBJ2-7, the V gene TRBV7-9, with 9 bases identical to TRBD1. Germline assignment: CDR1 SEHNR and CDR2 FQNEAQ (reference sequence). The CDR3 sequence is 16 residues long. V was clipped by 5 bases and J by 0 bases; unmatched bases: 8. The CDR3 sequence is CASSVTGGRGSYEQYF. The CDR3 DNA sequence: TGTGCCAGCAGCGTAACAGGGGGCCGGGGCTCCTACGAGCAGTACTTC. Using reference TRBV7-9 and TRBJ2-7 for the parts outside the CDR3, the full variable domain is DTGVSQNPRHKITKRGQNVTFRCDPISEHNRLYWYRQTLGQGPEFLTYFQNEAQLEKSRLLSDRFSAERPKGSFSTLEIQRTEQGDSAMYLCASSVTGGRGSYEQYFGPGTRLTVT.

The chain uses TRBV5-4 and TRBJ1-4; 7 positions agree with TRBD1. This CDR3 has 16 amino acids. After removal of 3 bases from V and 5 bases from J, the junction contained 10 bases not matched to a gene. Per the germline V gene, CDR1 is SGHNT and CDR2 is YYREEE (reference sequence). CDR3 loop: CASSWNPGQRNEKLFF. CDR3 coding DNA: TGTGCCAGCAGCTGGAATCCGGGACAGCGGAATGAAAAACTGTTTTTT.

The chain has TRBV7-2 and TRBJ1-5, with a weak D call TRBD1 (5 bases). The length of the CDR3 is 13 residues. Trimming removed 4 bases at V and 7 bases at J, with 11 bases between. Germline V gene data show CDR1 as SGHTA and CDR2 as FQGNSA. CDR3 DNA sequence: TGTGCCAGCAGCTCGGGGCGCCAACAGCCCCAGCATTTT. This gives the protein CASSSGRQQPQHF.

The CDR3 sequence: CAWSLWTSGRRADTQYF. The CDR3, as DNA: TGTGCCTGGAGCCTATGGACTAGCGGGAGACGTGCAGATACGCAGTATTTT. This chain joins TRBV30 and TRBJ2-3, with 13 bases lining up with TRBD2. The trim removed 3 bases at V and 4 bases at J, leaving 10 bases unmatched. The CDR3 runs to 17 residues. In germline, CDR1 is GTSNPN, CDR2 SVGIG (reference sequence).

The rearrangement joins TRBV27 to TRBJ2-5; tentative D call: TRBD1 (6 bases). The germline V gene has CDR1 MNHEY and CDR2 SMNVEV (reference sequence). This CDR3 spans 15 amino acids. V shed 1 base and J shed 0 bases, with 9 bases lying between them. CDR3 DNA sequence: TGTGCCAGCAGTTTATTCGGGGACAACCAAGAGACCCAGTACTTC. Protein product: CASSLFGDNQETQYF.